This T cell receptor (beta chain) was observed in a study of cytomegalovirus exposure and HLA in healthy donors. CDR3 length: 12 amino acids. Germline-derived CDR1 and CDR2 are GTSNPN and SVGIG (reference sequence). V was shortened by 2 bases and J by 3 bases, with 7 bases between the two germline ends. Study-level findings and limits: Most observed TCR sequences were rare, whereas some public TCRs were detected in many donors. Presence/absence analyses assumed roughly uniform sequencing depth across donors, which may not hold.

As to this clone: Its antigen is unknown.

Vbeta (60) and Jbeta (13) primers were used in the PCR. The method was immunoSEQ multiplex PCR; TCRdb's version includes in-frame clones alone and lacks a portion of them. Its table records around 64,000 clones. The J gene is TRBJ1-1, the V gene TRBV30; the D gene is possibly TRBD1 (5 bases). The TCR was taken from a female donor in good health and CMV-seropositive. What was sequenced was PBMCs. Here the CDR3 DNA reads TGTGCCTGGAGTCAGGGTGACACTGAAGCTTTCTTT. Encoded protein: CAWSQGDTEAFF.